The present T cell receptor beta chain was sequenced within a study of control samples from healthy donors and cancer patients. The data were produced by immunoSEQ multiplex PCR, yet TCRdb's version contains in-frame clones alone and is incomplete. Among around 99,000 clones listed, roughly nine tenths were seen once. A word on this clone: The sample holds other DNA sequences that translate to the same CDR3.

CDR3 length: 13 amino acids. Trimming shortened V by 6 bases and J by 0 bases, and 8 bases separated the two germline ends. Per germline, CDR1 KGHSH and CDR2 LQKENI. Sequenced material: blood. This chain connects TRBV18 to TRBJ1-1; D remains ambiguous. The receptor was isolated from a human donor in good health. The donor label of this sample is uncertain. The CDR3 coding sequence is TGTGCCAGCTCCCCGGGCCTGAACACTGAAGCTTTCTTT. The encoded protein is CASSPGLNTEAFF.